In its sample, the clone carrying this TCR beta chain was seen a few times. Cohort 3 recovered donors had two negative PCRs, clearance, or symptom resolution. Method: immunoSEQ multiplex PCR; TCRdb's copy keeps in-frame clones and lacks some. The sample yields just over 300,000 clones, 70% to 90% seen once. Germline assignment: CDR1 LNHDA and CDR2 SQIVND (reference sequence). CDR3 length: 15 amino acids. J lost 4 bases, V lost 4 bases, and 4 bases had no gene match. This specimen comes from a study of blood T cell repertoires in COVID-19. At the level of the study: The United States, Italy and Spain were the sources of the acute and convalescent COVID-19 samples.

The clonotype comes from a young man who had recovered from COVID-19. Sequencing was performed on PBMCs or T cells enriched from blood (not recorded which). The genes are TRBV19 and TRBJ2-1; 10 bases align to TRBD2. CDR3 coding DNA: TGTGCCAGTAGTACTAGCGGGGGTAATTACAATGAGCAGTTCTTC. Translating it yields CASSTSGGNYNEQFF.